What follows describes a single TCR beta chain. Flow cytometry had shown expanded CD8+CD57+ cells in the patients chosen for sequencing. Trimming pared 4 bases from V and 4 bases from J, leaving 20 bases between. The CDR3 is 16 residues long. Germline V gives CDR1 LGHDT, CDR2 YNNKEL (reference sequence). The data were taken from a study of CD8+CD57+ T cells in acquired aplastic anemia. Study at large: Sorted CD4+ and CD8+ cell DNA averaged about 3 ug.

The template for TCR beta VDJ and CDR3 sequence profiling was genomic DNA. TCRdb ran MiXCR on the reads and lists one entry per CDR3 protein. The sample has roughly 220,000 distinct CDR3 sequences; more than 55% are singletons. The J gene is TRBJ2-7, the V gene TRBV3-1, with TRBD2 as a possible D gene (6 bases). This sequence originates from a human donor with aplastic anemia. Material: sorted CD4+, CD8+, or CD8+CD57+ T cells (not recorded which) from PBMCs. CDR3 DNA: TGTGCCAGCAGCCTCCGACCGGGAGCCACTTTATACGAGCAGTACTTC. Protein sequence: CASSLRPGATLYEQYF.